Presented here are 27 T cell receptor beta chains from one specimen sequenced in a study. From the 5' RACE reads, TCRdb called clonotypes with MiXCR, one entry per CDR3 protein. The sample carries more than 45,000 distinct CDR3 sequences, around a quarter recorded once. Sample: tumor-infiltrating memory CD4+ T cells sorted from the breast tumor. Subset of the sample: memory CD4+ T cells, CD4+CD45RO+CD25-. The receptors shown here come from a female donor with breast cancer.

This clonotype was recorded many times. In DNA form, the CDR3 reads TGTGCCAGCAGCACACTAGCGGGATTACACCGCACAGATACGCAGTATTTT. Amino acid sequence: CASSTLAGLHRTDTQYF. The chain has TRBV7-9 and TRBJ2-3, with 10 bases identical to TRBD2. CDR1 is SEHNR, CDR2 FQNEAQ, per germline (reference sequence). Losses at the gene ends were 5 bases for V and 1 base for J; bases not matched to a gene: 9. The CDR3 spans 17 residues. The full variable domain, completed using reference TRBV7-9 and TRBJ2-3, is DTGVSQNPRHKITKRGQNVTFRCDPISEHNRLYWYRQTLGQGPEFLTYFQNEAQLEKSRLLSDRFSAERPKGSFSTLEIQRTEQGDSAMYLCASSTLAGLHRTDTQYFGPGTRLTVL.

In this sample, this clonotype is medium-sized. The chain employs TRBV7-3 and TRBJ2-3, with D possibly being TRBD2 (7 bases). In germline, CDR1 is SGHTA, CDR2 FQGTGA. CDR3 length: 15 amino acids. Between the trimmed V and J ends, which lost 4 bases and 0 bases, there was a span of 11 bases. CDR3 sequence (DNA): TGTGCCAGCAGCTCGGGGGGCCCCAGCACAGATACGCAGTATTTT. Protein product: CASSSGGPSTDTQYF.

The rearrangement links TRBV5-1 to TRBJ2-7; 7 bases are a match to TRBD1. The CDR3 is 15 amino acids. Germline lookup yields CDR1 SGHRS and CDR2 YFSETQ. After removal of 3 bases from V and 1 base from J, the junction contained 7 bases not matched to a gene. CDR3 nucleotides: TGCGCCAGCAGCTCAAGGGACAGCCTTTCCTACGAGCAGTACTTC. Protein product: CASSSRDSLSYEQYF.

This clonotype was seen a handful of times. The chain links TRBV7-2 to TRBJ2-5; no definite D call. Trimming left V 0 bases short and J 4 bases short, with 9 bases between. Germline CDR1 SGHTA, CDR2 FQGNSA. The CDR3 contains 14 residues. CDR3 protein: CASSLAFRRETQYF. Here the CDR3 DNA reads TGTGCCAGCAGCTTAGCTTTTAGGCGAGAGACCCAGTACTTC.

This clonotype was recorded a few times. V gene TRBV20-1 combines with J gene TRBJ1-6; 9 bases match TRBD1. In germline, CDR1 is DFQATT, CDR2 SNEGSKA (reference sequence). The CDR3 sequence is 15 residues long. V lost 6 bases to trimming and J lost 9 bases; unmatched junction nucleotides: 12. The CDR3 region is CSAPKQGAMGSPLHF. As DNA, the CDR3 is TGCAGTGCACCGAAACAGGGGGCTATGGGTTCACCCCTCCACTTT.

There are a few counts of this clonotype. The V gene is TRBV4-2, the J gene TRBJ2-2, with D perhaps assigned TRBD1 or TRBD2 (5 bases each). The CDR3 has 20 amino acids. Germline values: CDR1 LGHNA, CDR2 YNFKEQ. V dropped 0 bases and J dropped 0 bases, with 20 bases sitting between them. CDR3: CASSQDPLGAATPNTGELFF. The CDR3 DNA sequence: TGTGCCAGCAGCCAAGATCCCCTCGGGGCCGCAACCCCGAACACCGGGGAGCTGTTTTTT.

This sequence joins TRBV4-1 and TRBJ2-7, with D maybe TRBD2 (5 bases). This CDR3 comprises 15 residues. Germline CDR1 is MGHRA and CDR2 is YSYEKL. The ends were cut back, 0 bases at V and 5 bases at J, with 14 bases in the middle. The CDR3, as DNA: TGCGCCAGCAGCCAAGATACTCGGGGAAGCCACGAGCAGTACTTC. Translated: CASSQDTRGSHEQYF.

J is TRBJ2-7 and V is TRBV6-1, with TRBD1 as a possible D gene (5 bases). The CDR3 spans 14 residues. V lost 4 bases to trimming and J lost 3 bases, with 13 bases between them. Germline CDR1 MNHNS, CDR2 SASEGT. CDR3 in amino acids: CASSVDKIVYEQYF. The CDR3 region has the DNA TGTGCCAGCAGTGTGGACAAGATCGTCTACGAGCAGTACTTC.

This sequence joins TRBV6-5 and TRBJ1-1; D gene uncertain. This CDR3 contains 15 residues. Trimming removed 0 bases from V and 0 bases from J, with 8 bases in between. Germline values: CDR1 MNHEY, CDR2 SVGAGI. Here the CDR3 reads CASSYSGSVNTEAFF. For the CDR3, the DNA is TGTGCCAGCAGTTACTCAGGATCAGTGAACACTGAAGCTTTCTTT.

This CDR3 is CASSKAYFSGGTDTQYF. DNA of the CDR3: TGTGCCAGCAGCAAAGCTTACTTTAGCGGCGGCACAGATACGCAGTATTTT. The rearrangement links TRBV11-1 to TRBJ2-3; D may be TRBD2 (6 bases). The CDR3 extends over 17 amino acids. Trimming pared 5 bases from V and 1 base from J, leaving 19 bases between. Germline loops: CDR1 SGHAT, CDR2 FQDESV (reference sequence).

In this sample, this clonotype turned up a few times. The chain couples TRBV18 to TRBJ2-1; no reliable D call. Germline assignment: CDR1 KGHSH and CDR2 LQKENI. There are 17 residues in the CDR3. Trimming stripped 1 base from V and 8 bases from J, with 21 bases between. The DNA of the CDR3 is TGTGCCAGCTCACCACTGAGGTCGCGGCAAGGGAAGGATGAGCAGTTCTTC. Protein sequence: CASSPLRSRQGKDEQFF.

The table lists this clonotype with many counts. V and J are TRBV2 and TRBJ2-5, with D perhaps being TRBD1 or TRBD2 (5 bases each). Germline V lookup: CDR1 SNHLY, CDR2 FYNNEI. This CDR3 spans 12 amino acids. Trimming took 8 bases from V and 5 from J, leaving 12 bases between them. The CDR3, as DNA: TGTGCCAGCCAGGGAGTGGGGGAGACCCAGTACTTC. This codes for CASQGVGETQYF.

In the case of this clonotype: Germline is not matched at one junction end, which may reflect a read error. J is TRBJ2-7 and V is TRBV24-1, with D possibly matching TRBD1 (6 bases). Germline-derived CDR1 and CDR2 are KGHDR and SFDVKD. The CDR3 covers 12 residues. CDR3 residues: CATSETGYERYF. CDR3 DNA sequence: TGTGCCACCAGTGAGACAGGTTACGAGCGGTACTTC.

This clonotype came up a few times. The V and J genes are TRBV15 and TRBJ1-5; D unresolved. This CDR3 has 13 amino acids. The germline V and J ends were trimmed by 1 base and 4 bases, with 5 bases remaining between them. Germline CDR1 reads LNHNV; CDR2 reads YYDKDF (reference sequence). The DNA for the CDR3 is TGTGCCACCAGCAGAGGACCTAATCAGCCCCAGCATTTT. Amino acids: CATSRGPNQPQHF.

This clonotype was picked up a small number of times. J is TRBJ2-5 and V is TRBV29-1, with TRBD2 identical over 9 bases. Germline CDR1 reads SQVTM; CDR2 reads ANQGSEA. The ends lost 8 bases at V and 10 bases at J; junction bases unmatched: 14. The CDR3 length is 13 residues. The CDR3 sequence: CSFPGLATEGQYF. The CDR3 DNA follows: TGCAGCTTTCCGGGACTAGCTACCGAGGGCCAGTACTTC.

This clonotype was counted only a few times. The genes are TRBV7-9 and TRBJ1-1, with 8 positions matching TRBD1. The germline gives CDR1 SEHNR, CDR2 FQNEAQ (reference sequence). CDR3 size: 17 residues. V dropped 5 bases and J dropped 0; count of bases not matched to a gene: 11. Written as DNA, the CDR3 is TGTGCCAGCAGCCAGGACAGGGTTGTCTCGATGAACACTGAAGCTTTCTTT. Translation gives CASSQDRVVSMNTEAFF.

The V gene is TRBV12-3 or TRBV12-4, the J gene TRBJ2-3; 7 bases fit TRBD2. Trimming at V came to 6 bases and at J to 0 bases, leaving 6 bases not matched to a gene. The CDR3 runs to 15 residues. The CDR3 DNA sequence: TGTGCCAGCAGACCAACTAGCGCTAGCACAGATACGCAGTATTTT. Protein sequence: CASRPTSASTDTQYF.

This clonotype showed up just a few times. This rearrangement joins TRBV4-1 to TRBJ2-1; no clear D gene. Trimming removed 1 base at V and 8 bases at J, with 3 bases between. The CDR3 contains 11 residues. Per germline, CDR1 MGHRA and CDR2 YSYEKL. This CDR3 is CASSQAYEQFF. For the CDR3, the DNA is TGCGCCAGCAGCCAAGCGTATGAGCAGTTCTTC.

V is TRBV7-2 and J is TRBJ2-2, with D possibly matching TRBD2 (5 bases). This CDR3 is 17 amino acids long. Germline V lookup: CDR1 SGHTA, CDR2 FQGNSA. The V end lost 5 bases, the J end lost 0 bases, and 16 bases lay between the germline ends. The CDR3 bases are TGTGCCAGCAGCGGAGGATTAAGGACCGCGAACACCGGGGAGCTGTTTTTT. It yields the protein CASSGGLRTANTGELFF.

There are a few counts of this clonotype. The V call is TRBV29-1, the J call TRBJ1-1; D call uncertain. Germline loops: CDR1 SQVTM, CDR2 ANQGSEA. This CDR3 has 9 residues. V lost 7 bases to trimming and J lost 5 bases, with 5 bases between them. The CDR3 DNA is TGCAGCGCTGGAACTGAAGCTTTCTTT. This encodes CSAGTEAFF.

This clonotype appeared a few times. CDR3: CASTRGEMGTQYF. CDR3 coding DNA: TGTGCCAGCACCCGGGGAGAGATGGGGACCCAGTACTTC. The chain carries TRBV6-2 or TRBV6-3 and TRBJ2-5; D possibly corresponds to TRBD2 (5 bases). This CDR3 has 13 amino acids. V was shortened by 7 bases and J by 7 bases, with 16 bases between the two germline ends. Germline assignment: CDR1 MNHEY and CDR2 SVGEGT.

Concerning this clonotype itself: A much larger clone lies a single base off, so this may be a read error. The chain has TRBV7-9 and TRBJ2-5, with D possibly being TRBD1 or TRBD2 (5 bases each). Germline-derived CDR1 and CDR2 are SEHNR and FQNEAQ (reference sequence). The CDR3 runs to 15 residues. The CDR3 protein is CSSSPLRGREGTQYF. The DNA of the CDR3 is TGTTCCAGCAGCCCCCTTAGGGGCCGGGAAGGGACCCAGTACTTC.

The J gene is TRBJ2-3, the V gene TRBV20-1, with no clear D. The CDR3 has 13 amino acids. V lost 6 bases and J 2 bases, leaving 12 bases between the germline ends. Germline CDR1 DFQATT, CDR2 SNEGSKA (reference sequence). CDR3 sequence (DNA): TGCAGTGCCCCTCAACGAGTCACAGATACGCAGTATTTT. It yields the protein CSAPQRVTDTQYF.

This clonotype was detected a few times. J is TRBJ2-5 and V is TRBV7-3, with 7 nucleotides matching TRBD2. The CDR3 totals 16 residues. Germline V gene data show CDR1 as SGHTA and CDR2 as FQGTGA. The J segment lost 2 bases and the V segment lost 5 bases, leaving 11 bases of the junction unmatched. CDR3 coding DNA: TGTGCCAGCAGCCCTACCGGCCGGGGGGAACAAGAGACCCAGTACTTC. Translation gives CASSPTGRGEQETQYF.

This clonotype came up a few times. The V gene is TRBV7-8, the J gene TRBJ1-2, with TRBD1 as a possible D gene (5 bases). With 0 bases removed from V and 7 bases from J, the gap between germline ends came to 15 bases. Germline V CDR1 and CDR2: SGHVS, FQNEAQ. The CDR3 has 15 amino acids. The chain's CDR3 is CASSLAAGPGGGYTF. The CDR3 DNA is TGTGCCAGCAGCTTAGCGGCGGGGCCCGGGGGTGGCTACACCTTC.

In its sample, this clonotype was seen a few times. The chain carries TRBV6-5 and TRBJ2-2; tentatively, D is TRBD2 (6 bases). CDR3 length: 15 amino acids. Per the germline V gene, CDR1 is MNHEY and CDR2 is SVGAGI. V lost 6 bases and J lost 2, with 13 bases in between. The CDR3 DNA is TGTGCCAGCAGGCGGGACTCCCTTAACACCGGGGAGCTGTTTTTT. It is translated as CASRRDSLNTGELFF.

The table lists this clonotype with a few counts. This rearrangement joins TRBV10-3 to TRBJ2-5; D is possibly TRBD1 (6 bases). Germline CDR1 ENHRY, CDR2 SYGVKD. The CDR3 extends over 11 amino acids. The V and J ends lost 7 bases and 3 bases respectively, with 6 bases between them. The DNA for the CDR3 is TGTGCCATCAAGGGGGAAGAGACCCAGTACTTC. The encoded protein is CAIKGEETQYF.